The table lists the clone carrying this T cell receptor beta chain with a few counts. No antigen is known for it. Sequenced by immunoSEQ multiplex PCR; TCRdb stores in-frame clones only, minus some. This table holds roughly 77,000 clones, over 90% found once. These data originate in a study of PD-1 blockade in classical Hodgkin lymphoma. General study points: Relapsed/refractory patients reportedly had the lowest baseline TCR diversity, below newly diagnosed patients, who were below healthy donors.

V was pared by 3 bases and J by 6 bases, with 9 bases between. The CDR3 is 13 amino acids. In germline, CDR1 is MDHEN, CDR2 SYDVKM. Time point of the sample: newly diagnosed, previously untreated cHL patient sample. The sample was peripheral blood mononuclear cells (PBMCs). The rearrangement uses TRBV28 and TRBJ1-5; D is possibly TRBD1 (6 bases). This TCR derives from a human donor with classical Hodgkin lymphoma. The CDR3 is CASSFGGAQPQHF. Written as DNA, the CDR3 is TGTGCCAGCAGTTTCGGGGGCGCTCAGCCCCAGCATTTT.